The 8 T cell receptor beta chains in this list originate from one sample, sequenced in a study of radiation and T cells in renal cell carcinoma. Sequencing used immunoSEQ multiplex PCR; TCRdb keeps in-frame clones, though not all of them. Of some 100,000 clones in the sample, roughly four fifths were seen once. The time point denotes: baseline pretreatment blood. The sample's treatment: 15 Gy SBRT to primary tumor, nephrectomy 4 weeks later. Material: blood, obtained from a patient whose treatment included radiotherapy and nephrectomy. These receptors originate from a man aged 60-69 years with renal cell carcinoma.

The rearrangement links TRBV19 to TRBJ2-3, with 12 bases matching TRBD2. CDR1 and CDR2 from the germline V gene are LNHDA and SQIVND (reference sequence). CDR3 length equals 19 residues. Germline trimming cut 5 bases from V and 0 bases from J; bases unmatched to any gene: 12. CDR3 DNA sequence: TGTGCCAGTAGTGGCCCCGGGACTAGCGGGCACCCTAGCACAGATACGCAGTATTTT. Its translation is CASSGPGTSGHPSTDTQYF.

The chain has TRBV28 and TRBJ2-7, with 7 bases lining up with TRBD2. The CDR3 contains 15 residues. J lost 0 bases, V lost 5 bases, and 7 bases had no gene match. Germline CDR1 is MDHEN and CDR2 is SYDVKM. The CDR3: CASSKLAPFSYEQYF. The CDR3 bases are TGTGCCAGCAGTAAACTAGCGCCATTCTCCTACGAGCAGTACTTC.

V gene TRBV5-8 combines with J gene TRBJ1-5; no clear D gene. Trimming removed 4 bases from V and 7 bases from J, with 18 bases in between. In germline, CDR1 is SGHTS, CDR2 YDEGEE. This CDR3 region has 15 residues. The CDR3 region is CASSLSGGIGQPQHF. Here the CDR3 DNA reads TGTGCCAGCAGCCTGAGCGGAGGGATAGGACAGCCCCAGCATTTT.

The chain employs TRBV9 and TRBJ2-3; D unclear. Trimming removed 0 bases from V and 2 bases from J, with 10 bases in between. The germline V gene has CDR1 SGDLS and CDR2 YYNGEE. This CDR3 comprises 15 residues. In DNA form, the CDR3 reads TGTGCCAGCAGCGTAGTAGGCGGATTCACAGATACGCAGTATTTT. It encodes CASSVVGGFTDTQYF.

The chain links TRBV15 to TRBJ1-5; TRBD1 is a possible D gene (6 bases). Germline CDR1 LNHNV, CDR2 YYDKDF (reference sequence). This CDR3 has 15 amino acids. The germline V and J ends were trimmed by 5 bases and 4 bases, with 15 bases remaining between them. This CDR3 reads CATSAVRGGNQPQHF. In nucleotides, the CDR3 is TGTGCCACCAGCGCCGTAAGGGGGGGGAATCAGCCCCAGCATTTT.

In nucleotides, the CDR3 is TGTGCCAGCAGCTTAGGGGGGAGGCACACTGAAGCTTTCTTT. Encoded protein: CASSLGGRHTEAFF. V is TRBV11-2 and J is TRBJ1-1, with a weak D call TRBD1 (5 bases). The CDR3 consists of 14 residues. CDR1 is SGHAT and CDR2 is FQNNGV in the germline V gene. V lost 1 base and J 3 bases, leaving 9 bases between the germline ends. Supplemented by reference TRBV11-2 and TRBJ1-1, the full variable domain reads EAGVAQSPRYKIIEKRQSVAFWCNPISGHATLYWYQQILGQGPKLLIQFQNNGVVDDSQLPKDRFSAERLKGVDSTLKIQPAKLEDSAVYLCASSLGGRHTEAFFGQGTRLTVV.

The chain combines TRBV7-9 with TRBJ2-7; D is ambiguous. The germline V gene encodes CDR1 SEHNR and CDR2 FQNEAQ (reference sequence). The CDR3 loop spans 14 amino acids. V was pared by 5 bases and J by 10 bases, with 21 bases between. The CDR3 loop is CASSQSVDGGEQYF. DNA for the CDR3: TGTGCCAGCAGCCAATCCGTCGACGGTGGGGAACAGTACTTC.

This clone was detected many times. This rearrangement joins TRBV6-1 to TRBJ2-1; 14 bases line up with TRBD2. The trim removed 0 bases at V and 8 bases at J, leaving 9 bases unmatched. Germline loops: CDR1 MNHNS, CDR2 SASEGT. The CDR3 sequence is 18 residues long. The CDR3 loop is CASSEAGLAGEWGDEQFF. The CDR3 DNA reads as TGTGCCAGCAGTGAAGCGGGACTAGCGGGAGAGTGGGGGGATGAGCAGTTCTTC.